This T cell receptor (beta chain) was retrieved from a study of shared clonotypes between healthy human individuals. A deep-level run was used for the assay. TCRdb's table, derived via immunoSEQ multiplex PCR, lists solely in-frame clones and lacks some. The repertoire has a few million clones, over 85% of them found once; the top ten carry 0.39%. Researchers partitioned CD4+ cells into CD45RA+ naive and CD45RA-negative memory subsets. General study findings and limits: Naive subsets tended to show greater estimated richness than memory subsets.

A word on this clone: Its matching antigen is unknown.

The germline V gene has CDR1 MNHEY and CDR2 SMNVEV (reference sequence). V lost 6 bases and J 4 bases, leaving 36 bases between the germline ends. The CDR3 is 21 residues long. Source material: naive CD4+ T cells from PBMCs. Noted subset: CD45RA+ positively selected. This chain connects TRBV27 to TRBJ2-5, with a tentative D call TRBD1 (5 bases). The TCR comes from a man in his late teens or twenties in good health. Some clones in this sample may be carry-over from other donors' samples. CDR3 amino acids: CASRRQGFLGDLGLLGETQYF. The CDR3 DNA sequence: TGTGCCAGCAGGCGCCAGGGATTTTTGGGCGATCTCGGCCTACTCGGAGAGACCCAGTACTTC.